This is a list of T cell receptor beta chains from one sample in a study of blood T cells in healthy people across ages. TCRdb reanalysed the 5' RACE reads using MiXCR and keeps one entry per CDR3 protein. The sample has approximately 880,000 distinct CDR3 sequences; roughly 48% are singletons. The specimen was blood. Receptors were obtained from a man aged 25 to 40 in good health. The CDR3 runs from the conserved cysteine through the conserved F or W. The D gene is left open where the match is weak. Clone size is given for some rows only: seen once, a few or many times, or a class if the clone is expanded.

TRBJ2-7	-	-	TRBV19	CASSAGGSYEQYF	TGTGCCAGTAGTGCCGGGGGTTCCTACGAGCAGTACTTC
TRBJ2-3	-	-	TRBV2	CVSSEAGQSTDTQYF	TGTGTCAGCAGTGAAGCGGGCCAAAGCACAGATACGCAGTATTTT
TRBJ2-7	-	-	TRBV21-1	CASSNDRGLYEQYF	TGTGCCAGCAGCAACGACAGGGGGCTCTACGAGCAGTACTTC
TRBJ2-7	few	-	TRBV29-1	CSVEQGGVNYEQYF	TGCAGCGTGGAACAGGGGGGGGTAAACTACGAGCAGTACTTC
TRBJ1-1	-	-	TRBV5-1	CATRQADLRNTEAFF	TGCGCCACCAGGCAAGCGGATCTTAGGAACACTGAAGCTTTCTTT
TRBJ2-3	few	TRBD1	TRBV29-1	CSVGRGTGTGGSDTQYF	TGCAGCGTTGGTCGGGGGACCGGGACAGGGGGGTCAGATACGCAGTATTTT
TRBJ1-2	-	-	TRBV7-8	CASSLTTSLNYGYTF	TGTGCCAGCAGCTTAACCACCAGTTTAAACTATGGCTACACCTTC
TRBJ2-7	-	TRBD1	TRBV5-1	CASSLDRDRAYEQYF	TGCGCCAGCAGCTTGGACCGGGACAGGGCCTACGAGCAGTACTTC
TRBJ2-3	once	-	TRBV11-2	CASSFGVRRNTDTQYF	TGTGCCAGCAGCTTCGGAGTCCGGCGTAACACAGATACGCAGTATTTT
TRBJ2-7	few	-	TRBV4-1	CASSPQGAGRYEQYF	TGCGCCAGCAGCCCTCAGGGCGCAGGGAGATACGAGCAGTACTTC
TRBJ1-1	few	TRBD1	TRBV6-2/TRBV6-3	CASSPWDRVNTEAFF	TGTGCCAGCAGCCCCTGGGACAGGGTGAACACTGAAGCTTTCTTT
TRBJ2-1	-	-	TRBV5-1	CASSWEGGPYNEQFF	TGCGCCAGCAGCTGGGAGGGGGGGCCTTACAATGAGCAGTTCTTC
TRBJ2-5	-	-	TRBV15	CATSTMGLPQETQYF	TGTGCCACCAGCACAATGGGACTGCCACAAGAGACCCAGTACTTC
TRBJ2-3	-	-	TRBV20-1	CSASTSEAGTQYF	TGCAGTGCATCGACTAGTGAGGCGGGGACGCAGTATTTT
TRBJ2-3	-	TRBD2	TRBV5-4	CASSRRGRGGGLDTQYF	TGTGCCAGCAGCCGCCGGGGCCGGGGGGGAGGTCTAGATACGCAGTATTTT
TRBJ1-4	-	-	TRBV28	CASSRREKLFF	TGTGCCAGCAGTCGGAGGGAAAAACTGTTTTTT
TRBJ1-1	-	-	TRBV4-2	CASSQDSGPQNTEAFF	TGTGCCAGCAGCCAAGATTCGGGGCCTCAGAACACTGAAGCTTTCTTT
TRBJ1-2	-	-	TRBV29-1	CSVESPDLYGYTF	TGCAGCGTTGAATCCCCGGACTTGTATGGCTACACCTTC
TRBJ1-4	once	-	TRBV20-1	CSAIETGTNEKLFF	TGCAGTGCGATAGAGACTGGAACTAATGAAAAACTGTTTTTT
TRBJ2-3	few	-	TRBV6-1	CASRPTSRGNTQYF	TGTGCCAGCAGACCCACTTCTAGGGGGAATACGCAGTATTTT
TRBJ1-1	few	-	TRBV7-8	CASSLVIRRNTEAFF	TGTGCCAGCAGCTTAGTTATCAGGCGGAACACTGAAGCTTTCTTT
TRBJ2-4	-	-	TRBV7-9	CASSRGSKNIQYF	TGTGCCAGCAGTCGGGGGAGCAAAAACATTCAGTACTTC
TRBJ2-3	-	TRBD1	TRBV5-1	CASSPWTGATDTQYF	TGCGCCAGCAGCCCCTGGACAGGGGCCACAGATACGCAGTATTTT
TRBJ1-1	many	-	TRBV11-1	CASSLPPPNPEAFF	TGTGCCAGCAGCTTGCCTCCGCCTAATCCTGAAGCTTTCTTT
TRBJ1-1	-	-	TRBV13	CASSLWRANTEAFF	TGTGCCAGCAGCTTGTGGCGGGCGAACACTGAAGCTTTCTTT
TRBJ2-5	few	-	TRBV4-1	CASSKLAQETQYF	TGCGCCAGCAGCAAGTTAGCGCAAGAGACCCAGTACTTC
TRBJ1-6	-	-	TRBV20-1	CSARRGEQGSNSPLHF	TGCAGTGCTAGACGGGGGGAACAGGGCTCGAATTCACCCCTCCACTTT
TRBJ2-5	-	TRBD2	TRBV4-2	CASSQEHRLAGLETQYF	TGTGCCAGCAGCCAAGAACACCGCCTAGCGGGGCTCGAGACCCAGTACTTC
TRBJ2-1	many	TRBD2	TRBV6-2/TRBV6-3	CASSHTSPLAGGNNEQFF	TGTGCCAGCAGTCACACCTCCCCACTAGCGGGGGGAAACAATGAGCAGTTCTTC
TRBJ2-4	few	TRBD2	TRBV6-5	CASSASGGTRNIQYF	TGTGCCAGCAGTGCTAGCGGGGGGACCCGAAACATTCAGTACTTC
TRBJ1-5	-	-	TRBV28	CASSSRGAGNQPQHF	TGTGCCAGCAGTTCGAGGGGCGCAGGCAATCAGCCCCAGCATTTT
TRBJ2-1	-	-	TRBV30	CAWSGGNEQFF	TGTGCCTGGAGTGGGGGGAATGAGCAGTTCTTC
TRBJ2-7	-	TRBD2	TRBV10-3	CAIRELAGGSYEQYF	TGTGCCATCAGGGAACTAGCGGGGGGTTCCTACGAGCAGTACTTC
TRBJ1-2	many	-	TRBV12-3/TRBV12-4	CASSLSGGYTF	TGTGCCAGCAGTTTATCGGGCGGCTACACCTTC
TRBJ2-5	-	-	TRBV12-3/TRBV12-4	CASSSSGSGETQYF	TGTGCCAGCAGTTCAAGTGGAAGTGGGGAGACCCAGTACTTC
TRBJ2-3	few	-	TRBV7-9	CAPSASTDTQYF	TGTGCCCCCTCTGCTAGCACAGATACGCAGTATTTT
TRBJ1-6	-	-	TRBV6-5	CASSHTGNSPLHF	TGTGCCAGCAGTCATACAGGGAACTCACCCCTCCACTTT
TRBJ1-5	-	-	TRBV24-1	CATSDLDSNQPQHF	TGTGCCACCAGTGATTTGGATAGCAATCAGCCCCAGCATTTT
TRBJ2-1	-	-	TRBV2	CASTQYGGQFF	TGTGCCAGCACCCAGTACGGGGGGCAGTTCTTC
TRBJ2-6	few	-	TRBV10-3	CASSDGLSGANVLTF	TGTGCCAGCTCGGACGGTCTCTCTGGGGCCAACGTCCTGACTTTC
TRBJ2-1	-	-	TRBV5-1	CASSPGGGLRDEQFF	TGCGCCAGCAGCCCGGGGGGCGGCCTAAGGGATGAGCAGTTCTTC
TRBJ2-1	-	TRBD2	TRBV12-3/TRBV12-4	CASSLLGSGGYNEQFF	TGTGCCAGCAGTTTATTAGGTAGCGGGGGCTACAATGAGCAGTTCTTC
TRBJ2-6	-	-	TRBV12-3/TRBV12-4	CASRSLAVVSGANVLTF	TGTGCCAGCAGAAGTCTAGCTGTGGTATCTGGGGCCAACGTCCTGACTTTC
TRBJ2-5	-	-	TRBV7-9	CASSLAGEYQETQYF	TGTGCCAGCAGCTTAGCGGGGGAGTACCAAGAGACCCAGTACTTC
TRBJ2-1	-	TRBD2	TRBV6-2/TRBV6-3	CASSRGSERGDNEQFF	TGTGCCAGCAGTAGGGGGAGCGAGCGGGGGGACAATGAGCAGTTCTTC
TRBJ2-7	many	-	TRBV6-5	CASSWTEKSYEQYF	TGTGCCAGCAGTTGGACAGAAAAATCCTACGAGCAGTACTTC
TRBJ2-3	-	TRBD2	TRBV6-1	CASSLTSGGSRSNSDTQYF	TGTGCCAGCAGCCTGACTAGCGGGGGTTCCCGAAGCAATTCAGATACGCAGTATTTT
TRBJ1-2	-	-	TRBV7-8	CASSLVAGSDGYTF	TGTGCCAGCAGCTTAGTGGCAGGGTCGGATGGCTACACCTTC
TRBJ2-1	few	TRBD1	TRBV7-3	CASSLTRGQGDEQFF	TGTGCCAGCAGCTTAACAAGGGGACAGGGCGATGAGCAGTTCTTC
TRBJ2-7	-	TRBD1	TRBV7-2	CASSLVGRTGSGEQYF	TGTGCCAGCAGCTTAGTAGGGAGGACAGGGTCGGGCGAGCAGTACTTC